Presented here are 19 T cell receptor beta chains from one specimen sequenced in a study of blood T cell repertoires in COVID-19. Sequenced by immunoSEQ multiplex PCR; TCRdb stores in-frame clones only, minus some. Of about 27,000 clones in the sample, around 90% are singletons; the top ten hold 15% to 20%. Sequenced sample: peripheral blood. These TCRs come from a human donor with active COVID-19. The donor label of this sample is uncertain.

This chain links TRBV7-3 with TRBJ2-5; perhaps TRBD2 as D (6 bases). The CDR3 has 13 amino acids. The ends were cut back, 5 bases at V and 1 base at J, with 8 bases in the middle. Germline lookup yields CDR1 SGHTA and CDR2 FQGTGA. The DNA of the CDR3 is TGTGCCAGCAGCGCCGGGAGCCAAGAGACCCAGTACTTC. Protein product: CASSAGSQETQYF. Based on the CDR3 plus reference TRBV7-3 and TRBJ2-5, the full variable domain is GAGVSQTPSNKVTEKGKYVELRCDPISGHTALYWYRQSLGQGPEFLIYFQGTGAADDSGLPNDRFFAVRPEGSVSTLKIQRTERGDSAVYLCASSAGSQETQYFGPGTRLLVL.

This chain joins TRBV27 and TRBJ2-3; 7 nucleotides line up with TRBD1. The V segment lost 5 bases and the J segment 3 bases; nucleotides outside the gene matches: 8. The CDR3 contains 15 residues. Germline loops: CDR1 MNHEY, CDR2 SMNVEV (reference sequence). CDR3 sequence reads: CASSTQGQQTDTQYF. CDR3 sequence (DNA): TGTGCCAGCAGTACGCAGGGACAGCAAACAGATACGCAGTATTTT.

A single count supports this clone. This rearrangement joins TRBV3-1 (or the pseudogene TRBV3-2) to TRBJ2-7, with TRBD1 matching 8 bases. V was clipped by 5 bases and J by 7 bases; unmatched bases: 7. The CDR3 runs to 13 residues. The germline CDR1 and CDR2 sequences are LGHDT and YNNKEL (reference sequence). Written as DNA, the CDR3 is TGTGCCAGCAGCTTCCAGGGGGCAGGGGAGCAGTACTTC. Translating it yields CASSFQGAGEQYF.

CDR3 coding DNA: TGCGCCAGCAGCCAACCTTACAATGAGCAGTTCTTC. This sequence encodes CASSQPYNEQFF. This sequence joins TRBV4-1 and TRBJ2-1; no clear D. This CDR3 has 12 amino acids. The germline V gene has CDR1 MGHRA and CDR2 YSYEKL. The V and J ends lost 2 bases and 4 bases respectively, with 3 bases between them.

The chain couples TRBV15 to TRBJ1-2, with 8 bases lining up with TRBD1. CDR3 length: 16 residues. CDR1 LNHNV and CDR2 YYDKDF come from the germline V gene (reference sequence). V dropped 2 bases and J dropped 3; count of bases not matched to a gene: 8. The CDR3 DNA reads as TGTGCCACCAGCAGAACCGTGACAGGGGATTACTATGGCTACACCTTC. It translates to CATSRTVTGDYYGYTF.

The CDR3 loop is CASTTGDEQYF. The DNA for the CDR3 is TGTGCCAGCACCACAGGGGACGAGCAGTACTTC. This chain joins TRBV6-5 and TRBJ2-7, with 7 bases fitting TRBD1. Germline values: CDR1 MNHEY, CDR2 SVGAGI. V lost 7 bases to trimming and J lost 5 bases; unmatched junction nucleotides: 2. The CDR3 is 11 amino acids.

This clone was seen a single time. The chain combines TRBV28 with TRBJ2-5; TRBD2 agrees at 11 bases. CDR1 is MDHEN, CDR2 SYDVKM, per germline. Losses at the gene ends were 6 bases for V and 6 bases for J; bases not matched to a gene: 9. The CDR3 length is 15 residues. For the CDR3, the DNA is TGTGCCAGCAGAGAACTAGCGGGAGTAATAAAGACCCAGTACTTC. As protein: CASRELAGVIKTQYF. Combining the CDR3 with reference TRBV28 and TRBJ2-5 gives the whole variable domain DVKVTQSSRYLVKRTGEKVFLECVQDMDHENMFWYRQDPGLGLRLIYFSYDVKMKEKGDIPEGYSVSREKKERFSLILESASTNQTSMYLCASRELAGVIKTQYFGPGTRLLVL.

Here the CDR3 reads CASSQDRGGINSPLHF. DNA of the CDR3: TGTGCCAGCAGCCAAGATCGGGGGGGAATTAATTCACCCCTCCACTTT. The chain carries TRBV4-2 and TRBJ1-6; tentatively, D is TRBD1 (5 bases). Trimming stripped 0 bases from V and 6 bases from J, with 12 bases between. Germline loops: CDR1 LGHNA, CDR2 YNFKEQ. CDR3 length equals 16 residues.

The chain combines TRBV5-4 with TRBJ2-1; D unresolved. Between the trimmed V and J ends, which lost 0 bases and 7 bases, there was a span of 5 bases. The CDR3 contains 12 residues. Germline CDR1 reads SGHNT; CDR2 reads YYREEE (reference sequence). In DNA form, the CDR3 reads TGTGCCAGCAGCTTGGATAGAAATGAGCAGTTCTTC. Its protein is CASSLDRNEQFF.

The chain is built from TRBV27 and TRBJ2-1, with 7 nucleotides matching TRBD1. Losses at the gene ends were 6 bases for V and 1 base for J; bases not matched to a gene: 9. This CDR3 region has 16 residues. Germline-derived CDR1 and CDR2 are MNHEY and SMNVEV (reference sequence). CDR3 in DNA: TGTGCCAGCAGGACTCCACAGGGGAGATCCTACAATGAGCAGTTCTTC. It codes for CASRTPQGRSYNEQFF.

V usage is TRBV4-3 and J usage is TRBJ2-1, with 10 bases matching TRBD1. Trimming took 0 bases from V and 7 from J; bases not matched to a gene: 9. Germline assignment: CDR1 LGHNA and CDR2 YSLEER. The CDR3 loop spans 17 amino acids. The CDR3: CASSQEWTGTGVNEQFF. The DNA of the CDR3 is TGCGCCAGCAGCCAAGAATGGACCGGGACAGGGGTAAATGAGCAGTTCTTC.

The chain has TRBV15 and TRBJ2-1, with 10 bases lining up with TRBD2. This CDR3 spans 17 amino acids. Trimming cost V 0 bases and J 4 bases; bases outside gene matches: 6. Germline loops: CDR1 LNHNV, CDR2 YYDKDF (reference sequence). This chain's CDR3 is CATSRDDERGGYNEQFF. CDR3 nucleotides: TGTGCCACCAGCAGAGATGATGAGCGGGGGGGATACAATGAGCAGTTCTTC.

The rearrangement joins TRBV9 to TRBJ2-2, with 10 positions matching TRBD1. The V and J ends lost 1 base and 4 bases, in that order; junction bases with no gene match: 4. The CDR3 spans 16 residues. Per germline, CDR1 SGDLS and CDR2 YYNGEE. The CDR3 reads CASSVRGTGVTGELFF. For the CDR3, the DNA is TGTGCCAGCAGCGTACGTGGGACAGGGGTCACCGGGGAGCTGTTTTTT. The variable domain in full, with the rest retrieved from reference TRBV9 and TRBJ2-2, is DSGVTQTPKHLITATGQRVTLRCSPRSGDLSVYWYQQSLDQGLQFLIQYYNGEERAKGNILERFSAQQFPDLHSELNLSSLELGDSALYFCASSVRGTGVTGELFFGEGSRLTVL.

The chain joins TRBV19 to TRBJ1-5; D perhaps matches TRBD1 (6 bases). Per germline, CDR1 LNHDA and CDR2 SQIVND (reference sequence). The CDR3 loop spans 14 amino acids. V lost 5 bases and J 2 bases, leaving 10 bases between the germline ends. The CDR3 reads CASSASGGNQPQHF. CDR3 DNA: TGTGCCAGTAGTGCCTCAGGGGGCAATCAGCCCCAGCATTTT.

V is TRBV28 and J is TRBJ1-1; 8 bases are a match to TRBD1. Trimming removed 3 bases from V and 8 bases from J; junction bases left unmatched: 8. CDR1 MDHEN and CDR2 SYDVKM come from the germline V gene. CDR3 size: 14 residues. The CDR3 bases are TGTGCCAGCAGTTTCCGGACAGGGACGGTCGAAGCTTTCTTT. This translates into CASSFRTGTVEAFF.

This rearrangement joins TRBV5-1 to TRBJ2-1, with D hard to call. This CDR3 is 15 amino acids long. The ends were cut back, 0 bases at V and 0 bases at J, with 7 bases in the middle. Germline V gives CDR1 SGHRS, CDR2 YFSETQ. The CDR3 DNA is TGCGCCAGCAGCTTGGGAGAACTCTCCTACAATGAGCAGTTCTTC. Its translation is CASSLGELSYNEQFF. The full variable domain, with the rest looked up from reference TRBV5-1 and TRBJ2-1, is KAGVTQTPRYLIKTRGQQVTLSCSPISGHRSVSWYQQTPGQGLQFLFEYFSETQRNKGNFPGRFSGRQFSNSRSEMNVSTLELGDSALYLCASSLGELSYNEQFFGPGTRLTVL.

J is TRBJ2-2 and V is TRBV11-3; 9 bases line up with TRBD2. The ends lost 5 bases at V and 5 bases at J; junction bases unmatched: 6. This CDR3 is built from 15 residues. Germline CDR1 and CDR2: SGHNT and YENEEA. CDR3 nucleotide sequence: TGTGCCAGCAGCCCCGTAGCGGGAGTTACCGGGGAGCTGTTTTTT. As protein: CASSPVAGVTGELFF.

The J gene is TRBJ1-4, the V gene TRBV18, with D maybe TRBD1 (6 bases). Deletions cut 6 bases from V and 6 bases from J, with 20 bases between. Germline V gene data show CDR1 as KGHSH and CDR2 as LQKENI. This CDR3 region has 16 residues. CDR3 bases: TGTGCCAGCTCCCCGAGGCAGGGGACCCTTCATGAAAAACTGTTTTTT. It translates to CASSPRQGTLHEKLFF.

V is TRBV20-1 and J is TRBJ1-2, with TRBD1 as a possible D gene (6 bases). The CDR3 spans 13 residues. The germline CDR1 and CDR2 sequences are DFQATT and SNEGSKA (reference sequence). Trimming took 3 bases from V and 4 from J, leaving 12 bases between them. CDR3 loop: CSASVGRGYGYTF. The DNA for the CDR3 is TGCAGTGCTAGTGTTGGCAGGGGCTATGGCTACACCTTC.